A selection of T cell receptor beta chains follows, all from one sample in a study of shared clonotypes between healthy human individuals. This table comes from immunoSEQ multiplex PCR, and its TCRdb copy is limited to in-frame clones, with some not included. The sample lists about 680,000 clones, 55% to 75% occurring once. Sequencing was carried out using memory CD4+ T cells sorted from blood. Receptors were obtained from a woman between 25 and 40 years old in good health. Each CDR3 is given with its conserved first and last residue. The D gene is left open where the match is weak. A clone size is listed for some rows: how often the clone was seen (once, few, many), or a class if it is expanded.

J	V	size	D	CDR3	DNA
TRBJ2-3	TRBV4-2	-	-	CASSQEQKAADTQYF	TGTGCCAGCAGCCAAGAACAAAAGGCCGCAGATACGCAGTATTTT
TRBJ1-2	TRBV28	few	-	CASSLTDNHYGYTF	TGTGCCAGCAGTTTAACGGACAATCACTATGGCTACACCTTC
TRBJ2-3	TRBV7-9	-	TRBD1	CASSLGRQGNVDTQYF	TGTGCCAGCAGCTTAGGTCGACAGGGCAATGTAGATACGCAGTATTTT
TRBJ2-2	TRBV18	-	TRBD1	CASSRGQVDTGELFF	TGTGCCAGCTCCCGGGGACAGGTCGACACCGGGGAGCTGTTTTTT
TRBJ2-1	TRBV28	few	TRBD2	CASSLGGSTYNEQFF	TGTGCCAGCAGTTTGGGCGGGAGCACCTACAATGAGCAGTTCTTC
TRBJ2-7	TRBV5-3	-	-	CASRSDSNSYEQYF	TGTGCCAGCAGAAGCGACTCAAACTCCTACGAGCAGTACTTC
TRBJ2-2	TRBV4-1	many	TRBD2	CASTDAAGRTGELFF	TGCGCCAGCACCGATGCAGCGGGAAGAACCGGGGAGCTGTTTTTT
TRBJ2-2	TRBV5-5	-	-	CASSFQGVTNTGELFF	TGTGCCAGCAGCTTCCAGGGCGTCACGAACACCGGGGAGCTGTTTTTT
TRBJ1-2	TRBV18	few	-	CASSLDYGAEVYGYTF	TGTGCCAGCTCACTGGACTACGGGGCTGAGGTGTATGGCTACACCTTC
TRBJ2-3	TRBV19	few	-	CASSLRPTPSDTQYF	TGTGCCAGTAGTCTGCGCCCGACACCCTCAGATACGCAGTATTTT
TRBJ2-3	TRBV4-2	-	TRBD1	CASSRGQGSDTQYF	TGTGCCAGCAGCCGAGGACAGGGGTCAGATACGCAGTATTTT
TRBJ2-7	TRBV29-1	few	-	CSVDGQGNNEQYF	TGCAGCGTTGACGGGCAGGGGAACAACGAGCAGTACTTC
TRBJ1-3	TRBV9	-	-	CASSVVRDSGNTIYF	TGTGCCAGCAGCGTAGTAAGGGACTCTGGAAACACCATATATTTT
TRBJ2-1	TRBV4-1	few	TRBD2	CASSQLSGSFDEQFF	TGCGCCAGCAGCCAACTGAGCGGGAGTTTCGATGAGCAGTTCTTC
TRBJ2-5	TRBV2	-	TRBD2	CASTRGLAGRGGAETQYF	TGTGCCAGCACCCGAGGGCTAGCGGGGAGGGGAGGGGCAGAGACCCAGTACTTC
TRBJ2-6	TRBV9	-	-	CASSVDGNGANVLTF	TGTGCCAGCAGCGTAGATGGTAATGGGGCCAACGTCCTGACTTTC
TRBJ2-3	TRBV29-1	-	TRBD2	CSVGPPAGGLDTQYF	TGCAGCGTTGGCCCCCCAGCGGGAGGTCTAGATACGCAGTATTTT
TRBJ2-3	TRBV10-3	-	TRBD2	CAISASGSGGDTQYF	TGTGCCATCAGTGCAAGCGGGAGTGGTGGAGATACGCAGTATTTT
TRBJ2-2	TRBV7-3	few	TRBD2	CASSLWASGTNTGELFF	TGTGCCAGCAGCTTATGGGCTAGCGGGACGAACACCGGGGAGCTGTTTTTT
TRBJ2-1	TRBV28	once	-	CASREQGREEQFF	TGTGCCAGCAGGGAACAGGGGCGGGAGGAGCAGTTCTTC
TRBJ2-7	TRBV4-1	-	-	CASSQLIWVEEQYF	TGCGCCAGCAGCCAACTGATATGGGTGGAGGAGCAGTACTTC
TRBJ1-4	TRBV5-1	-	-	CASSRAQGSGEKLFF	TGCGCCAGCAGCCGAGCTCAAGGCTCGGGGGAAAAACTGTTTTTT
TRBJ2-7	TRBV11-1	-	TRBD2	CASSLLLAGNPGYEQYF	TGTGCCAGCAGCTTACTACTAGCGGGGAACCCTGGGTACGAGCAGTACTTC
TRBJ2-5	TRBV7-6	once	-	CASSHVGTQTQYF	TGTGCCAGCAGCCACGTGGGGACGCAGACCCAGTACTTC
TRBJ2-7	TRBV28	few	-	CATARDTLYEQYF	TGTGCCACAGCTCGGGACACCCTCTACGAGCAGTACTTC
TRBJ1-2	TRBV27	-	-	CASSLRADNYGYTF	TGTGCCAGCAGTTTACGGGCAGACAACTATGGCTACACCTTC
TRBJ1-1	TRBV19	-	TRBD1	CASNRQGNTEAFF	TGTGCCAGTAACCGACAGGGGAACACTGAAGCTTTCTTT
TRBJ1-5	TRBV1	-	-	CTSSQRAINQPQHF	TGCACCAGCAGCCAGAGGGCCATCAATCAGCCCCAGCATTTT
TRBJ1-5	TRBV7-9	many	-	CASSLEVGWQPQHF	TGTGCCAGCAGCTTAGAGGTGGGTTGGCAGCCCCAGCATTTT
TRBJ2-1	TRBV2	few	-	CASREDGSYNEQFF	TGTGCCAGCAGGGAGGATGGCTCCTACAATGAGCAGTTCTTC
TRBJ2-1	TRBV5-8	once	TRBD2	CASNGNKTSGFYNEQFF	TGTGCCAGCAACGGAAATAAGACTAGCGGTTTCTACAATGAGCAGTTCTTC
TRBJ2-7	TRBV25-1	few	TRBD2	CASSGGTSGSYEQYF	TGTGCCAGCAGTGGTGGGACTAGCGGCTCCTACGAGCAGTACTTC
TRBJ2-5	TRBV28	once	-	CASSFPGGETQYF	TGTGCCAGCAGTTTCCCCGGGGGCGAGACCCAGTACTTC
TRBJ2-2	TRBV7-3	-	TRBD1	CASSPRQGGTGELFF	TGTGCCAGCAGCCCAAGACAGGGGGGCACCGGGGAGCTGTTTTTT
TRBJ1-1	TRBV5-5	-	-	CASSSWTDAVAFF	TGTGCCAGCAGCTCCTGGACAGATGCGGTAGCTTTCTTT
TRBJ2-1	TRBV5-1	-	-	CASSSEGDGGEQFF	TGCGCCAGCAGCTCCGAGGGGGACGGGGGTGAGCAGTTCTTC
TRBJ2-2	TRBV15	few	-	CATSSSLYWTPNTGELFF	TGTGCCACCAGCAGTTCCCTTTATTGGACCCCGAACACCGGGGAGCTGTTTTTT
TRBJ2-1	TRBV20-1	-	-	CSAVSGNEQFF	TGCAGTGCGGTTAGCGGAAATGAGCAGTTCTTC
TRBJ1-5	TRBV10-2	few	-	CASRGQEGNQPQHF	TGCGCCAGCAGGGGGCAGGAGGGCAATCAGCCCCAGCATTTT
TRBJ1-3	TRBV11-2	-	-	CASSGNSGNTIYF	TGTGCCAGCAGCGGAAACTCTGGAAACACCATATATTTT
TRBJ2-6	TRBV4-1	-	-	CASSQGAPSGAGANVLTF	TGCGCCAGCAGCCAAGGAGCTCCATCCGGGGCTGGGGCCAACGTCCTGACTTTC
TRBJ2-1	TRBV15	-	-	CATSRDYSRGNEQFF	TGTGCCACCAGCAGAGATTATAGCAGGGGCAATGAGCAGTTCTTC
TRBJ1-5	TRBV6-1	-	-	CASSGGFDQPQHF	TGTGCCAGCAGTGGCGGGTTCGATCAGCCCCAGCATTTT
TRBJ1-5	TRBV28	few	-	CASSPPYQPQHF	TGTGCCAGCAGTCCGCCGTATCAGCCCCAGCATTTT
TRBJ1-5	TRBV7-9	-	TRBD1	CASSLGTGEYQPQHF	TGTGCCAGCAGCTTAGGGACAGGGGAGTATCAGCCCCAGCATTTT
TRBJ1-4	TRBV11-2	-	-	CASSSQRSREKLFF	TGTGCCAGCAGCTCACAGAGGAGCCGTGAAAAACTGTTTTTT
TRBJ2-7	TRBV5-1	-	TRBD1	CASSLPSAGGQAGEQYF	TGCGCCAGCAGCCTACCGTCTGCAGGGGGCCAAGCCGGGGAGCAGTACTTC
TRBJ2-7	TRBV7-2	-	-	CASSLVGGVTYEQYF	TGTGCCAGCAGCTTAGTAGGGGGAGTGACCTACGAGCAGTACTTC
TRBJ2-3	TRBV5-4	-	-	CASSPGGAGRADTQYF	TGTGCCAGCAGCCCCGGAGGGGCAGGGCGGGCCGATACGCAGTATTTT
TRBJ2-1	TRBV19	-	TRBD2	CASLDWTSGSNEQFF	TGTGCCAGCCTCGATTGGACTAGCGGCTCTAATGAGCAGTTCTTC
TRBJ1-1	TRBV10-2	-	-	CASKRADTEAFF	TGCGCCAGCAAGAGGGCGGACACTGAAGCTTTCTTT